Here is one T cell receptor (beta chain) with its context. Some clones are missing from TCRdb's copy, which holds only in-frame ones; the method was immunoSEQ multiplex PCR. This table has more than 200,000 clones, 83% appearing once. These data belong to a study of blood T cell repertoires in COVID-19. V lost 0 bases to trimming and J lost 2 bases, with 15 bases between them. Germline loops: CDR1 SGHRS, CDR2 YFSETQ. The CDR3 has 16 residues. The sample comprised peripheral blood. This clonotype was obtained from a woman aged 45-59 years with acute or convalescent COVID-19. The chain recombines TRBV5-1 with TRBJ2-7; the D gene is possibly TRBD1 (6 bases). The CDR3 nucleotides read TGCGCCAGCAGCTTGGTGTCAGGGGTAGGAACCTACGAGCAGTACTTC. It encodes CASSLVSGVGTYEQYF.